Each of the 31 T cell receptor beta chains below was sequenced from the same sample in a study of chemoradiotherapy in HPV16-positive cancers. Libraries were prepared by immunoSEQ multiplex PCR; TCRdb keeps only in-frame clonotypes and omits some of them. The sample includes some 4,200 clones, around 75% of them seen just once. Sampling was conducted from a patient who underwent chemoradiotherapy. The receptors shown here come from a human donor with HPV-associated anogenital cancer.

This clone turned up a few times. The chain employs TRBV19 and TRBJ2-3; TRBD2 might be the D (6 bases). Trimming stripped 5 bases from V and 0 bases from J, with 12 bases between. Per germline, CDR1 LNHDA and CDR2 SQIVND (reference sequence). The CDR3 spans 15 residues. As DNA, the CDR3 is TGTGCCAGTAGTGTCCCGGGGACTAGCACAGATACGCAGTATTTT. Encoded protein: CASSVPGTSTDTQYF. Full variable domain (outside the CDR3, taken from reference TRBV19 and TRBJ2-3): DGGITQSPKYLFRKEGQNVTLSCEQNLNHDAMYWYRQDPGQGLRLIYYSQIVNDFQKGDIAEGYSVSREKKESFPLTVTSAQKNPTAFYLCASSVPGTSTDTQYFGPGTRLTVL.

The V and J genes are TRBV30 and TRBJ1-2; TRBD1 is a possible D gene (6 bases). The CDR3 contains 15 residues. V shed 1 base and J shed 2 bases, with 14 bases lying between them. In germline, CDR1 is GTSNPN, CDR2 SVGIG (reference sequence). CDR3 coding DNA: TGTGCCTGGAGTGGGGGGCCCTACGGGAACTATGGCTACACCTTC. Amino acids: CAWSGGPYGNYGYTF.

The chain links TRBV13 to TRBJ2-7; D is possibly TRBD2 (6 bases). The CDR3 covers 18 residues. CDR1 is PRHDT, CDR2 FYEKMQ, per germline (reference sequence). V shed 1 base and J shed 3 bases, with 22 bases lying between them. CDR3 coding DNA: TGTGCCAGCAGCTTAGTGGGGATTGGGGGAGGTGATGGCTACGAGCAGTACTTC. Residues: CASSLVGIGGGDGYEQYF.

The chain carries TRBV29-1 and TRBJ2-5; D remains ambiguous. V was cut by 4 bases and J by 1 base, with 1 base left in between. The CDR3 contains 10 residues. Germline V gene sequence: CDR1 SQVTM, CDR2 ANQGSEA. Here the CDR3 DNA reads TGCAGCGTTGTCCAAGAGACCCAGTACTTC. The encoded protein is CSVVQETQYF.

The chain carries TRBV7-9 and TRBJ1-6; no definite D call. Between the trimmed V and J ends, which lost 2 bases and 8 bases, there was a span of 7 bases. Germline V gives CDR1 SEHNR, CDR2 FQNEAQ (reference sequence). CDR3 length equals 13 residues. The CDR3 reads CASSLSADSPLHF. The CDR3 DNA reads TGTGCCAGCAGCTTATCAGCGGATTCACCCCTCCACTTT.

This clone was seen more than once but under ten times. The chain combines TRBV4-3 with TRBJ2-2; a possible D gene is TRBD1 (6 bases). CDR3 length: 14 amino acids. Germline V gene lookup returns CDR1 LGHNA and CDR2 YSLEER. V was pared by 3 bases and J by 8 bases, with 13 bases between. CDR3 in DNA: TGCGCCAGCAGCCAGTACAGGGAATTAGGGGAGCTGTTTTTT. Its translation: CASSQYRELGELFF.

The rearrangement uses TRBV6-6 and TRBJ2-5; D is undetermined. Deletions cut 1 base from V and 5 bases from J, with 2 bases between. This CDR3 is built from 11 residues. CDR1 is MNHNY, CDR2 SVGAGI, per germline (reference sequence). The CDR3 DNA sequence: TGTGCCAGCAGTTACTGGGAGACCCAGTACTTC. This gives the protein CASSYWETQYF.

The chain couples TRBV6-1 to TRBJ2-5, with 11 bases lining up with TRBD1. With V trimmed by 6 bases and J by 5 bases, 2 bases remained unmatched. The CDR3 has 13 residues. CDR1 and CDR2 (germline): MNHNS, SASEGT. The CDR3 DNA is TGTGCCAGCAGAGGGACAGGGGGGGAGACCCAGTACTTC. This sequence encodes CASRGTGGETQYF.

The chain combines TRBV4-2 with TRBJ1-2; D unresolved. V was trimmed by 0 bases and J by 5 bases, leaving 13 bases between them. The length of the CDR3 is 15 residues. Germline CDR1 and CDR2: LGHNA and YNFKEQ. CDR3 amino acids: CASSQDNSRGYGYTF. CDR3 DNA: TGTGCCAGCAGCCAAGATAACAGCCGAGGGTATGGCTACACCTTC.

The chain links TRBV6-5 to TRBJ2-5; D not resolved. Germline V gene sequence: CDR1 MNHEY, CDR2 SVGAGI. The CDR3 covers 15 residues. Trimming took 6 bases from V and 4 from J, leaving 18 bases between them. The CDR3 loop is CASRALGSLGETQYF. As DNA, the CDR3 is TGTGCCAGCAGGGCCCTGGGTTCTTTGGGAGAGACCCAGTACTTC.

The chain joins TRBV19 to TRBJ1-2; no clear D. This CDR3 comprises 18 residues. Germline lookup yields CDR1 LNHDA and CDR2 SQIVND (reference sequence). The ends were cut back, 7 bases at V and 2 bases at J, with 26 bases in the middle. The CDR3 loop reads CASTARVVTVTQNYGYTF. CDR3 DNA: TGTGCCAGTACTGCGAGGGTAGTAACAGTTACGCAGAACTATGGCTACACCTTC.

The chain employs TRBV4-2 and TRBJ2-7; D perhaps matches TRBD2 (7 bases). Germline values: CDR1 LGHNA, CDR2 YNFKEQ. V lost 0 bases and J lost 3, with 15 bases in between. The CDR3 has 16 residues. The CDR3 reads CASSQDWGGLYYEQYF. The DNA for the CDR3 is TGTGCCAGCAGCCAAGATTGGGGGGGGCTTTACTACGAGCAGTACTTC.

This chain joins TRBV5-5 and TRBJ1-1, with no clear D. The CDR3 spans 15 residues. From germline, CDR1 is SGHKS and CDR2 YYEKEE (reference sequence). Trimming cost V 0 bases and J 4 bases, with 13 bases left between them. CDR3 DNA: TGTGCCAGCAGCTTGGTGACCGCCCGAACCACTGAAGCTTTCTTT. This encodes CASSLVTARTTEAFF.

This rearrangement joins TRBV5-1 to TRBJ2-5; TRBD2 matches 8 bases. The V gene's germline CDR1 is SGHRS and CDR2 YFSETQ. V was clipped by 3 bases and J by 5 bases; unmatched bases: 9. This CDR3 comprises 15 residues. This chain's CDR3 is CASSSTPGGEETQYF. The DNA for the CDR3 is TGCGCCAGCAGCTCAACTCCGGGGGGGGAGGAGACCCAGTACTTC.

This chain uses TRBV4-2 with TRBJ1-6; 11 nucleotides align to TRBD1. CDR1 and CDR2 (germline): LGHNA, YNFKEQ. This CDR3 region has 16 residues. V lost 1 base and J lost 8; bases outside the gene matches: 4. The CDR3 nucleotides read TGTGCCAGCAGCCAAGGGACAGGGGGCAACGATTCACCCCTCCACTTT. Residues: CASSQGTGGNDSPLHF.

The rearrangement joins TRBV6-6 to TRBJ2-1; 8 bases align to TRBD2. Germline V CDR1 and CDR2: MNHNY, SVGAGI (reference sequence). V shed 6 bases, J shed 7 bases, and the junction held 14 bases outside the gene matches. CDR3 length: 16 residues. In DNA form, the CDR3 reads TGTGCCAGCAGCTCTCGGGGGGGCAGAAGAGGGAATGAGCAGTTCTTC. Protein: CASSSRGGRRGNEQFF.

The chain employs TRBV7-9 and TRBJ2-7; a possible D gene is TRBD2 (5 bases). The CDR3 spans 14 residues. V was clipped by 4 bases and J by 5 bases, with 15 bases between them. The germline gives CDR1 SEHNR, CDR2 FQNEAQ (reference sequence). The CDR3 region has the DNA TGTGCCAGCAGCTCCCTAGAGGGTCGGGACGAGCAGTACTTC. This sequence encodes CASSSLEGRDEQYF.

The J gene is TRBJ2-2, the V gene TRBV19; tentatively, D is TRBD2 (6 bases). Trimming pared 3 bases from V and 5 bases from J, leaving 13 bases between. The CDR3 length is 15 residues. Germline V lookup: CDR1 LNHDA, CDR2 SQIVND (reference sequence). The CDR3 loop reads CASSIGGRNTGELFF. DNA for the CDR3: TGTGCCAGTAGTATCGGGGGAAGGAATACCGGGGAGCTGTTTTTT.

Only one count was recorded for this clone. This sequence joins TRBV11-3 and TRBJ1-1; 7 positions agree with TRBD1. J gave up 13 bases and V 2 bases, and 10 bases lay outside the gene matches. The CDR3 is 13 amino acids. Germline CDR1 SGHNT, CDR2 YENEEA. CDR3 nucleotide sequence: TGTGCCAGCAGCTTATCCCGACAGGGTAGGGATTTCTTT. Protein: CASSLSRQGRDFF.

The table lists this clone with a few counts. CDR3 sequence (DNA): TGTGCCAGCAGCTTAGTAGCGGGGGAAGGCTACACCTTC. Its translation is CASSLVAGEGYTF. This chain joins TRBV7-2 and TRBJ1-2; D is perhaps TRBD1 (5 bases). This CDR3 spans 13 amino acids. Germline V CDR1 and CDR2: SGHTA, FQGNSA. V was cut by 1 base and J by 8 bases, with 11 bases left in between.

CDR3 sequence (DNA): TGTGCCAGCAGCCGCCGCTGGACAGGGGTGACGGTAGGAAACACCATATATTTT. It encodes CASSRRWTGVTVGNTIYF. The chain carries TRBV5-6 and TRBJ1-3, with TRBD1 matching over 9 bases. Germline V CDR1 and CDR2: SGHDT, YYEEEE. The CDR3 sequence is 18 residues long. With 4 bases clipped from V and 4 bases from J, the junction kept 15 bases outside the gene matches.

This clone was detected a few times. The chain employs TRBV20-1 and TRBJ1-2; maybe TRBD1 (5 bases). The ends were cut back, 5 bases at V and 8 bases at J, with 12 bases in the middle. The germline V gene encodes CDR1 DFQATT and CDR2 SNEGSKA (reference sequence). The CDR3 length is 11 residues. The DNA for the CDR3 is TGCAGTGCTGGTAGGGGACGCGGCTACACCTTC. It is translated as CSAGRGRGYTF.

The CDR3 sequence: CASSFDVRGNTDTQYF. CDR3 nucleotide sequence: TGTGCCAGCAGTTTTGATGTGCGGGGCAACACAGATACGCAGTATTTT. The chain combines TRBV28 with TRBJ2-3; a possible D gene is TRBD2 (6 bases). Germline V CDR1 and CDR2: MDHEN, SYDVKM. The CDR3 covers 16 residues. The germline V and J ends were trimmed by 3 bases and 2 bases, with 15 bases remaining between them.

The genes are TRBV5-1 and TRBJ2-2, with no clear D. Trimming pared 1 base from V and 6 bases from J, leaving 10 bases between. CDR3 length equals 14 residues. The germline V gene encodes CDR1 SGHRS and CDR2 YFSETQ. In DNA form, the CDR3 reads TGCGCCAGCAGCTTGTCGGGCACTGCCGGGGAGCTGTTTTTT. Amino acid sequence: CASSLSGTAGELFF.

In DNA form, the CDR3 reads TGTGCCTGTGATCCAGCCTCTGGGGCCAACGTCCTGACTTTC. As protein: CACDPASGANVLTF. The chain employs TRBV30 and TRBJ2-6; D is uncertain. Germline lookup yields CDR1 GTSNPN and CDR2 SVGIG (reference sequence). The CDR3 spans 14 residues. Trimming left V 6 bases short and J 0 bases short, with 9 bases between.

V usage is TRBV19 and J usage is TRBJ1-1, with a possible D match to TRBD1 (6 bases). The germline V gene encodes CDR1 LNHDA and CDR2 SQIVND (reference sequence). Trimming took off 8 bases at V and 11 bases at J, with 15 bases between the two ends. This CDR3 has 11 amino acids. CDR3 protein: CASARGMKAFF. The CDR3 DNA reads TGTGCCAGTGCGAGGGGGATGAAGGCTTTCTTT.

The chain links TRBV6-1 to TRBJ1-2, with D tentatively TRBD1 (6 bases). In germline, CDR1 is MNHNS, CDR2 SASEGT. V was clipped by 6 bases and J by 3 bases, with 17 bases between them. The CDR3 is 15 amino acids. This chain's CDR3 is CASSRRGGADYGYTF. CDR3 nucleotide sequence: TGTGCCAGCAGCCGCCGGGGGGGCGCTGACTATGGCTACACCTTC.

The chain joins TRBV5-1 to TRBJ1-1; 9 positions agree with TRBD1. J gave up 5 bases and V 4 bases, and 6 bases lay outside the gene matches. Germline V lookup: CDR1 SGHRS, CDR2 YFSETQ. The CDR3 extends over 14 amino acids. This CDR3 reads CASSPRQGETEAFF. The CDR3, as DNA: TGCGCCAGCAGCCCCAGACAGGGGGAGACTGAAGCTTTCTTT.

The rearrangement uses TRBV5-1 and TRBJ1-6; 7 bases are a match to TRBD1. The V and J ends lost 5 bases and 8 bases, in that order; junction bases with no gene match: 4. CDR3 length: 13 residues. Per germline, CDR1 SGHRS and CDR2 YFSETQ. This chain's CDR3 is CASRTGTDSPLHF. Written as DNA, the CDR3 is TGCGCCAGCAGGACAGGGACTGATTCACCCCTCCACTTT. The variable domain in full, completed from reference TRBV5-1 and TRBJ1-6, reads KAGVTQTPRYLIKTRGQQVTLSCSPISGHRSVSWYQQTPGQGLQFLFEYFSETQRNKGNFPGRFSGRQFSNSRSEMNVSTLELGDSALYLCASRTGTDSPLHFGNGTRLTVT.

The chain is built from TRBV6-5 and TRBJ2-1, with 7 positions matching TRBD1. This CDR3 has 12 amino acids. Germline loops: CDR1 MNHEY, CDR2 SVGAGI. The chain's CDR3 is CATRDSTNEQFF. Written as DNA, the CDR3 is TGTGCTACCCGGGACAGCACCAATGAGCAGTTCTTC.

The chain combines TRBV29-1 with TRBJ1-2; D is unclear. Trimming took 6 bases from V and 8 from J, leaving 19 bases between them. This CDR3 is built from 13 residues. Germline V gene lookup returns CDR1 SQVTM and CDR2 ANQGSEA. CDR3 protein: CSVVPRMGKGYTF. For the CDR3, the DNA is TGCAGCGTCGTCCCCCGCATGGGGAAAGGCTACACCTTC.